This T cell receptor beta chain was obtained from a study of blood T cell repertoires in COVID-19. The age range of participants was roughly 18 to 90 years, with residence in about two dozen US areas. Within 2 weeks before study entry, exposed participants met a COVID-19 case. Some clones are missing from TCRdb's copy, which holds only in-frame ones; the method was immunoSEQ multiplex PCR. The sample holds 120,000 to 150,000 clones, about 83% seen once. The CDR3 contains 15 residues. V was pared by 3 bases and J by 1 base, with 11 bases between. Per the germline V gene, CDR1 is KGHDR and CDR2 is SFDVKD.

The clonotype comes from a woman aged 45-60 years who had been exposed to COVID-19. The sample comprised PBMCs or T cells enriched from blood (not recorded which). The V call is TRBV24-1, the J call TRBJ2-5, with no clear D. Here the CDR3 DNA reads TGTGCCACCAGTGATCCCCAACAGCCCCAAGAGACCCAGTACTTC. The encoded protein is CATSDPQQPQETQYF.